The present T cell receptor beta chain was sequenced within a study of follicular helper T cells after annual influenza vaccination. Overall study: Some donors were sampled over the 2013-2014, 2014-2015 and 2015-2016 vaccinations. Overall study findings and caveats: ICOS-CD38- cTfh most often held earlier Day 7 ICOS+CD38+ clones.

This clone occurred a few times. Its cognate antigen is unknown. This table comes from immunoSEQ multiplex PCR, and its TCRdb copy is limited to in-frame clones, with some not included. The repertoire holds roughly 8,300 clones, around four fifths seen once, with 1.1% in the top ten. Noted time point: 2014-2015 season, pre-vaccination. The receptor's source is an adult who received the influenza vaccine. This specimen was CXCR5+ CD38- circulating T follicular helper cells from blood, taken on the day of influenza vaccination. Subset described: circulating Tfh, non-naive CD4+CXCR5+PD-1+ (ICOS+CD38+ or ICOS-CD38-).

The CDR3 region has the DNA TGCGCCAGCAGATTGGAAAACATTCAGTACTTC. Translating gives CASRLENIQYF. The V and J genes are TRBV10-1 and TRBJ2-4; unclear D gene. This CDR3 is 11 amino acids long. CDR1 WNHNN and CDR2 SYGVQD come from the germline V gene (reference sequence). V shed 6 bases and J shed 5 bases, with 5 bases lying between them.